The source of this TCR beta chain is a study of T cells after posttransplantation cyclophosphamide. Study-wide results and caveats: TRB overlap between skin or GI tissue T cells and blood was limited. Donor-recipient repertoire similarity was low at 1-2 months, rising over year one. Recipient CMV seropositivity and CMV reactivation strongly tracked TRB clonality.

V lost 3 bases to trimming and J lost 0 bases; unmatched junction nucleotides: 2. Germline V CDR1 and CDR2: KGHSH, LQKENI. CDR3 length: 16 amino acids. The data were produced by immunoSEQ multiplex PCR, yet TCRdb's version contains in-frame clones alone and is incomplete. The sample holds more than 50,000 clones, about 82% seen once. Concerning this clone itself: No antigen is known for it.

The receptor comes from a man aged 30-40 years with a blood cancer, CMV-positive, and with a related stem cell donor. What was sequenced was PBMCs. This chain uses TRBV18 with TRBJ2-1; 10 nucleotides line up with TRBD2. As DNA, the CDR3 is TGTGCCAGCTCACCCAGGACTAGCGGCTCCTACAATGAGCAGTTCTTC. Translated: CASSPRTSGSYNEQFF.